The rows below give T cell receptor beta chains drawn from one sample of a study of CXCR3-negative and CXCR3-positive naive CD8 T cells. After re-calling the 5' RACE reads, TCRdb lists one entry per CDR3 protein, DNA absent. The table lists 6,000 to 8,500 distinct CDR3 sequences. Sequenced material: naive CXCR3- CD8+ T cells from blood. All receptors come from a human donor in good health. Some clones in this sample may be carry-over from other donors' samples. CDR3s include the opening cysteine and the closing phenylalanine or tryptophan. Each record gives: clone size, V gene, J gene, CDR3 protein. Clone size, where shown, is once, few, many, or a class for clones that have expanded.

abundance: medium-sized; v_gene: TRBV2; j_gene: TRBJ2-6; CDR3aa: CASLTDLGQGASGANVLTF
abundance: -; v_gene: TRBV5-1; j_gene: TRBJ2-2; CDR3aa: CASSLFSAGGGELFF
abundance: -; v_gene: TRBV29-1; j_gene: TRBJ2-7; CDR3aa: CSTWTPAYEQYF
abundance: medium-sized; v_gene: TRBV6-2/TRBV6-3; j_gene: TRBJ2-7; CDR3aa: CASSFWDSYEQYF
abundance: -; v_gene: TRBV29-1; j_gene: TRBJ2-5; CDR3aa: CSVEGLAGGMQETQYF
abundance: -; v_gene: TRBV11-3; j_gene: TRBJ2-3; CDR3aa: CASSPRGAREADTQYF
abundance: -; v_gene: TRBV7-6; j_gene: TRBJ2-7; CDR3aa: CASSLRQGGDEQYF
abundance: medium-sized; v_gene: TRBV11-2; j_gene: TRBJ2-2; CDR3aa: CASTLSMGELFF
abundance: medium-sized; v_gene: TRBV6-5; j_gene: TRBJ1-1; CDR3aa: CASSYFSSGDAFF
abundance: -; v_gene: TRBV10-2; j_gene: TRBJ2-7; CDR3aa: CASSGWDEQYF
abundance: -; v_gene: TRBV12-5; j_gene: TRBJ2-5; CDR3aa: CASGLVLGRGEETQYF
abundance: -; v_gene: TRBV6-1; j_gene: TRBJ2-1; CDR3aa: CASRPTGETPYNEQFF
abundance: -; v_gene: TRBV6-5; j_gene: TRBJ2-7; CDR3aa: CASSRDGPYEQYF
abundance: medium-sized; v_gene: TRBV11-2; j_gene: TRBJ2-7; CDR3aa: CASSLVRQGYEQYF
abundance: -; v_gene: TRBV3-1; j_gene: TRBJ2-3; CDR3aa: CASSQQNEDTQYF
abundance: -; v_gene: TRBV15; j_gene: TRBJ2-3; CDR3aa: CATSGKDPGVYHTQYF
abundance: -; v_gene: TRBV19; j_gene: TRBJ1-1; CDR3aa: CASSIGPNTEAFF
abundance: -; v_gene: TRBV12-3/TRBV12-4; j_gene: TRBJ2-1; CDR3aa: CASSLNLPGTTYNEQFF
abundance: -; v_gene: TRBV29-1; j_gene: TRBJ1-3; CDR3aa: CSVSGSGNTIYF
abundance: medium-sized; v_gene: TRBV29-1; j_gene: TRBJ2-7; CDR3aa: CSVEGTSGSRTSYEQYF
abundance: -; v_gene: TRBV29-1; j_gene: TRBJ2-7; CDR3aa: CSVEMPSSYEQYF
abundance: -; v_gene: TRBV29-1; j_gene: TRBJ1-1; CDR3aa: CSTLEGIGTEAFF
abundance: -; v_gene: TRBV29-1; j_gene: TRBJ2-7; CDR3aa: CSVEGGIDEQYF